This section outlines one TCR beta chain sequence together with its context. Germline V gene sequence: CDR1 SGHKS, CDR2 YYEKEE (reference sequence). The CDR3 runs to 12 residues. The V and J ends lost 6 bases and 7 bases respectively, with 13 bases between them. The source of the sample is a study of blood T cell repertoires in COVID-19. Across the study: COVID-19 samples from acute and convalescent phases originated in the United States, Italy and Spain.

Original data processing: Reference gene primers were amplified, and this amplification served to estimate nucleated cell counts. The table came from immunoSEQ multiplex PCR; TCRdb's copy has only in-frame clones and leaves some out. The D gene and trimming were derived from the DNA, and the V and J assignments and clone size from that table. In the table there are 200,000 to 300,000 clones, roughly 76% of which are singletons. This rearrangement joins TRBV5-5 to TRBJ1-1; D unresolved. This sequence was found in a woman aged 80 or over with COVID-19, enrolled during active disease. Sample: peripheral blood. CDR3 loop: CASIEVSGEAFF. The CDR3 nucleotides are TGTGCCAGCATCGAAGTGAGTGGTGAAGCTTTCTTT.